Listed here are 30 T cell receptor beta chains from one sample, sequenced in a study of blood T cell repertoires in COVID-19. Produced via immunoSEQ multiplex PCR; TCRdb's table is partial and in-frame only. The data contain 100,000 to 150,000 clones, over 80% of them singletons. Sequencing input: peripheral blood. These receptors were taken from a man between 60 and 70 years old with acute or convalescent COVID-19.

The V gene is TRBV1, the J gene TRBJ2-5; TRBD1 was called by the table and not checked on the DNA. TRBV1 is tagged as a pseudogene. The CDR3 extends over 14 amino acids. CDR3 protein: CTSSQVTSQETQYF. CDR3 nucleotide sequence: TGCACCAGCAGCCAAGTAACCAGCCAAGAGACCCAGTACTTC.

The chain is built from TRBV24-1 and TRBJ2-5; TRBD2 is a possible D gene (6 bases). V was cut by 4 bases and J by 4 bases, with 12 bases left in between. The CDR3 has 14 residues. Germline V gives CDR1 KGHDR, CDR2 SFDVKD. The CDR3 loop is CATSDPTRIETQYF. The CDR3 DNA reads TGTGCCACCAGTGACCCGACTAGAATAGAGACCCAGTACTTC.

Only a few counts were recorded for this clone. The chain employs TRBV28 and TRBJ1-1, with TRBD1 identical over 7 bases. This CDR3 comprises 14 residues. V shed 6 bases, J shed 0 bases, and the junction held 4 bases outside the gene matches. Per the germline V gene, CDR1 is MDHEN and CDR2 is SYDVKM. CDR3 residues: CASRRQGLNTEAFF. The DNA for the CDR3 is TGTGCCAGCAGACGACAGGGCTTGAACACTGAAGCTTTCTTT.

The CDR3 region is CASSRTQAGVETQYF. The CDR3 DNA reads TGTGCCAGCAGCCGGACTCAAGCGGGAGTTGAGACCCAGTACTTC. The chain is built from TRBV7-9 and TRBJ2-5; the match to TRBD2 covers 8 bases. Germline V gene data show CDR1 as SEHNR and CDR2 as FQNEAQ (reference sequence). This CDR3 has 15 residues. Losses at the gene ends were 5 bases for V and 5 bases for J; bases not matched to a gene: 10.

This clone was counted between two and nine times. This chain connects TRBV7-2 to TRBJ2-7; D unclear. V lost 1 base to trimming and J lost 6 bases, with 13 bases between them. Germline V gene sequence: CDR1 SGHTA, CDR2 FQGNSA. CDR3 length: 14 amino acids. CDR3 protein: CASSLELAAPEQYF. Here the CDR3 DNA reads TGTGCCAGCAGCTTAGAGTTGGCGGCACCCGAGCAGTACTTC.

The chain has TRBV13 and TRBJ1-5; D ambiguous. Deletions cut 4 bases from V and 2 bases from J, with 18 bases between. The CDR3 runs to 17 residues. Germline V gives CDR1 PRHDT, CDR2 FYEKMQ (reference sequence). CDR3 DNA: TGTGCCAGCAGCTCCCGCAGGATGGGTTCCGGCAATCAGCCCCAGCATTTT. Translation gives CASSSRRMGSGNQPQHF.

The chain is built from TRBV20-1 and TRBJ2-5, with 9 bases identical to TRBD2. V shed 3 bases and J 6 bases; nucleotides not matched to a gene: 5. Germline V gene sequence: CDR1 DFQATT, CDR2 SNEGSKA (reference sequence). This CDR3 has 13 residues. CDR3 DNA sequence: TGCAGTGCTAGTGGCGGGAGGGCGAAGACCCAGTACTTC. Protein sequence: CSASGGRAKTQYF.

The chain recombines TRBV6-7 with TRBJ1-2; TRBD1 is a possible D gene (5 bases). TRBV6-7 is recorded as an ORF, its role being uncertain. V was trimmed by 4 bases and J by 0 bases, leaving 12 bases between them. CDR3 length: 15 residues. The CDR3 DNA reads as TGTGCCAGCAGTTCCCTCAGGGATCCTAACTATGGCTACACCTTC. It is translated as CASSSLRDPNYGYTF.

This chain links TRBV7-9 with TRBJ2-2; 9 nucleotides line up with TRBD2. Per germline, CDR1 SEHNR and CDR2 FQNEAQ (reference sequence). The CDR3 runs to 15 residues. J lost 5 bases, V lost 0 bases, and 1 base had no gene match. CDR3 residues: CASSLARGGTGELFF. DNA for the CDR3: TGTGCCAGCAGCTTAGCGCGGGGGGGAACCGGGGAGCTGTTTTTT. Looking up the rest from reference TRBV7-9 and TRBJ2-2 gives the full variable domain: DTGVSQNPRHKITKRGQNVTFRCDPISEHNRLYWYRQTLGQGPEFLTYFQNEAQLEKSRLLSDRFSAERPKGSFSTLEIQRTEQGDSAMYLCASSLARGGTGELFFGEGSRLTVL.

The chain combines TRBV11-1 with TRBJ2-7; no definite D call. Deletions cut 2 bases from V and 3 bases from J, with 2 bases between. This CDR3 is built from 11 residues. Germline values: CDR1 SGHAT, CDR2 FQDESV (reference sequence). The DNA of the CDR3 is TGTGCCAGCAGCTTACACTACGAGCAGTACTTC. The encoded protein is CASSLHYEQYF. The whole variable domain, filled in from reference TRBV11-1 and TRBJ2-7, reads EAEVAQSPRYKITEKSQAVAFWCDPISGHATLYWYRQILGQGPELLVQFQDESVVDDSQLPKDRFSAERLKGVDSTLKIQPAELGDSAMYLCASSLHYEQYFGPGTRLTVT.

This clone was observed a single time. CDR3 region: CASSRIGQGARNQPQHF. DNA for the CDR3: TGCGCCAGCAGCCGCATCGGACAGGGGGCGCGTAATCAGCCCCAGCATTTT. The gene calls are TRBV5-1 and TRBJ1-5; 11 bases agree with TRBD1. Germline loops: CDR1 SGHRS, CDR2 YFSETQ. There are 17 residues in the CDR3. J gave up 4 bases and V 4 bases, and 10 bases lay outside the gene matches.

This chain connects TRBV7-3 to TRBJ2-1, with 7 bases aligning to TRBD2. The trim removed 7 bases at V and 7 bases at J, leaving 16 bases unmatched. CDR1 and CDR2 from the germline V gene are SGHTA and FQGTGA. This CDR3 has 16 amino acids. The DNA for the CDR3 is TGTGCCAGCACCCCAGCGGGACCTACCTTGTGGAATGAGCAGTTCTTC. It is translated as CASTPAGPTLWNEQFF.

CDR3 loop: CASSDPGQGFTEAFF. As DNA, the CDR3 is TGTGCCAGCAGCGATCCGGGACAGGGATTTACTGAAGCTTTCTTT. This rearrangement joins TRBV5-4 to TRBJ1-1; 9 bases align to TRBD1. This CDR3 has 15 residues. V lost 4 bases, J lost 5 bases, and 9 bases stayed unmatched. CDR1 is SGHNT, CDR2 YYREEE, per germline (reference sequence).

In its sample, this clone was seen a few times. The chain couples TRBV19 to TRBJ1-1, with 9 bases identical to TRBD1. The CDR3 covers 15 residues. CDR1 and CDR2 from the germline V gene are LNHDA and SQIVND (reference sequence). V dropped 4 bases and J dropped 4; count of bases not matched to a gene: 7. CDR3 sequence (DNA): TGTGCCAGTAGTAGACTCGGGACAGGGAGCACTGAAGCTTTCTTT. Its protein product is CASSRLGTGSTEAFF.

The J gene is TRBJ1-2, the V gene TRBV6-2 or TRBV6-3, with D perhaps TRBD1 (5 bases). The CDR3 has 15 residues. CDR1 and CDR2 (germline): MNHEY, SVGEGT. Trimming took off 5 bases at V and 4 bases at J, with 17 bases between the two ends. Written as DNA, the CDR3 is TGTGCCAGCAGTACCCCAGGGCATAAGGGCTATGGCTACACCTTC. It translates to CASSTPGHKGYGYTF.

The chain carries TRBV2 and TRBJ2-2, with TRBD2 matching 10 bases. The CDR3 has 16 amino acids. Germline CDR1 and CDR2: SNHLY and FYNNEI. V dropped 6 bases and J dropped 0; count of bases not matched to a gene: 4. The CDR3 spells CASRVGTSANTGELFF. The CDR3 DNA is TGTGCCAGCAGAGTTGGGACTAGCGCGAACACCGGGGAGCTGTTTTTT.

The chain couples TRBV5-5 to TRBJ1-1, with D possibly being TRBD1 (5 bases). The CDR3 spans 13 residues. CDR1 and CDR2 (germline): SGHKS, YYEKEE (reference sequence). V lost 0 bases and J 8 bases, leaving 11 bases between the germline ends. This chain's CDR3 is CASSLVDGGEAFF. Here the CDR3 DNA reads TGTGCCAGCAGCTTGGTTGACGGGGGGGAAGCTTTCTTT. Supplemented by reference TRBV5-5 and TRBJ1-1, the full variable domain reads DAGVTQSPTHLIKTRGQQVTLRCSPISGHKSVSWYQQVLGQGPQFIFQYYEKEERGRGNFPDRFSARQFPNYSSELNVNALLLGDSALYLCASSLVDGGEAFFGQGTRLTVV.

The chain links TRBV6-5 to TRBJ1-2; the match to TRBD1 covers 8 bases. The V gene end was trimmed by 1 base and the J gene end by 4 bases; junction bases not matched to a gene: 8. The CDR3 is 16 amino acids. The germline CDR1 and CDR2 sequences are MNHEY and SVGAGI. As DNA, the CDR3 is TGTGCCAGCAGTTACTTCAAGAGGACAGGGACCTATGGCTACACCTTC. As protein: CASSYFKRTGTYGYTF.

The chain carries TRBV12-5 and TRBJ1-5, with a tentative D call TRBD1 (5 bases). Germline V lookup: CDR1 LGHNT, CDR2 FRNRAP. There are 12 residues in the CDR3. Trimming pared 6 bases from V and 5 bases from J, leaving 8 bases between. The CDR3, as DNA: TGTGCTAGTGGGTGGGGGGATCAGCCCCAGCATTTT. Its protein product is CASGWGDQPQHF.

This chain links TRBV5-1 with TRBJ1-6, with D hard to call. CDR1 is SGHRS and CDR2 is YFSETQ in the germline V gene. The CDR3 consists of 18 residues. Between the trimmed V and J ends, which lost 0 bases and 0 bases, there was a span of 13 bases. The CDR3 DNA follows: TGCGCCAGCAGCTTGGGACCGGAGCTAAGCTCCTATAATTCACCCCTCCACTTT. Translated, it gives CASSLGPELSSYNSPLHF.

There are a few counts of this clone. The V and J genes are TRBV5-8 and TRBJ2-2, with 8 bases aligning to TRBD1. Looked up from germline, CDR1 is SGHTS and CDR2 is YDEGEE. After removal of 4 bases from V and 5 bases from J, the junction contained 10 bases not matched to a gene. The length of the CDR3 is 16 residues. The CDR3, as DNA: TGTGCCAGCAGCCTTACAGGGGGAATAAGGACCGGGGAGCTGTTTTTT. As protein: CASSLTGGIRTGELFF.

The chain combines TRBV10-3 with TRBJ1-6, with D perhaps matching TRBD1 (6 bases). This CDR3 spans 16 amino acids. Trimming left V 2 bases short and J 6 bases short, with 14 bases between. Germline assignment: CDR1 ENHRY and CDR2 SYGVKD. The CDR3 DNA reads TGTGCCATCAGTGAGGGGAGGGGGGGCGCTAATTCACCCCTCCACTTT. This translates into CAISEGRGGANSPLHF.

A single count supports this clone. V is TRBV7-6 and J is TRBJ1-6; D may be TRBD1 (6 bases). This CDR3 contains 13 residues. Germline CDR1 and CDR2: SGHVS and FNYEAQ. The V end lost 4 bases, the J end lost 15 bases, and 16 bases lay between the germline ends. The CDR3 bases are TGTGCCAGCAGCTCTGCCCCCGGGACAAACCTCCACTTT. Translated: CASSSAPGTNLHF.

The chain couples TRBV10-2 to TRBJ1-5, with TRBD1 matching 10 bases. V shed 6 bases, J shed 3 bases, and the junction held 5 bases outside the gene matches. The CDR3 consists of 15 residues. Per germline, CDR1 WSHSY and CDR2 SAAADI. CDR3 DNA: TGCGCCAGCAGAATTGGGACAGGGGCCAATCAGCCCCAGCATTTT. It yields the protein CASRIGTGANQPQHF.

V is TRBV10-3 and J is TRBJ1-4, with D perhaps matching TRBD1 (5 bases). The CDR3 runs to 14 residues. Germline CDR1 ENHRY, CDR2 SYGVKD. Trimming shortened V by 6 bases and J by 4 bases, and 12 bases separated the two germline ends. The CDR3 sequence is CAIRKDGGNEKLFF. The CDR3 coding sequence is TGTGCCATCAGGAAGGACGGGGGTAATGAAAAACTGTTTTTT.

The rearrangement links TRBV7-6 to TRBJ2-5, with a possible D match to TRBD1 (5 bases). CDR1 and CDR2 from the germline V gene are SGHVS and FNYEAQ. Trimming took 5 bases from V and 5 from J, leaving 15 bases between them. The CDR3 has 14 amino acids. Written as DNA, the CDR3 is TGTGCCAGCAGCCCCAGACCAGGGAAGGAGACCCAGTACTTC. This encodes CASSPRPGKETQYF.

This chain connects TRBV7-6 to TRBJ2-5, with D hard to call. Per germline, CDR1 SGHVS and CDR2 FNYEAQ. Trimming removed 5 bases at V and 4 bases at J, with 8 bases between. This CDR3 is built from 12 residues. The CDR3 is CASSLRGETQYF. CDR3 nucleotide sequence: TGTGCCAGCAGCCTCCGCGGAGAGACCCAGTACTTC.

The chain has TRBV28 and TRBJ2-1, with 10 bases aligning to TRBD1. V gave up 6 bases and J gave up 5 bases; unmatched junction bases: 13. This CDR3 contains 17 residues. The germline CDR1 and CDR2 sequences are MDHEN and SYDVKM. CDR3: CASRSTGGQGSHNEQFF. The CDR3 DNA reads TGTGCCAGCAGGTCCACCGGGGGACAGGGGTCCCACAATGAGCAGTTCTTC. The whole variable domain, filled in from reference TRBV28 and TRBJ2-1, reads DVKVTQSSRYLVKRTGEKVFLECVQDMDHENMFWYRQDPGLGLRLIYFSYDVKMKEKGDIPEGYSVSREKKERFSLILESASTNQTSMYLCASRSTGGQGSHNEQFFGPGTRLTVL.

V and J are TRBV7-9 and TRBJ2-5; 14 bases fit TRBD2. The CDR3 length is 14 residues. The V segment lost 5 bases and the J segment 7 bases; nucleotides outside the gene matches: 3. Germline CDR1 is SEHNR and CDR2 is FQNEAQ (reference sequence). CDR3 in DNA: TGTGCCAGCAGCGGGACTAGCGGGGGCTTGACCCAGTACTTC. Encoded protein: CASSGTSGGLTQYF.

In this sample, this clone turned up once. The chain is built from TRBV3-1 (or the pseudogene TRBV3-2) and TRBJ2-1; 8 nucleotides agree with TRBD2. CDR3 length: 18 residues. V gave up 1 base and J gave up 3 bases; unmatched junction bases: 11. The V gene's germline CDR1 is LGHDT and CDR2 YNNKEL (reference sequence). CDR3 amino acids: CASSQVYSREENYNEQFF. In nucleotides, the CDR3 is TGTGCCAGCAGCCAAGTTTACTCGCGGGAGGAGAACTACAATGAGCAGTTCTTC.